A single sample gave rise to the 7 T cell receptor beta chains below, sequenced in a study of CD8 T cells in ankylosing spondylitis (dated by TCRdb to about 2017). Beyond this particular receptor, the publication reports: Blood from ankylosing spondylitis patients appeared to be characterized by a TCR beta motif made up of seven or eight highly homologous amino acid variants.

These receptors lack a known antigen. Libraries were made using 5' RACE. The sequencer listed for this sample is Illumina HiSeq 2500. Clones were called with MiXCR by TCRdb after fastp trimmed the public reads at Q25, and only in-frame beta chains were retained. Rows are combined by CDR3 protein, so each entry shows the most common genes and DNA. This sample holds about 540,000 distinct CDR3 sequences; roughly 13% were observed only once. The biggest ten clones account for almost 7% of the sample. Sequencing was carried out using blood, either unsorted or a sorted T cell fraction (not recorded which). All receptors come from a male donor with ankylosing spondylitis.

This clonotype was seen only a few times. CDR3 region: CASSFGRTGDNEQFF. The CDR3 DNA sequence: TGTGCCAGCAGTTTTGGCAGGACAGGGGACAATGAGCAGTTCTTC. This chain links TRBV27 with TRBJ2-1; 9 bases align to TRBD1. This CDR3 spans 15 amino acids. V was pared by 3 bases and J by 5 bases, with 5 bases of the junction left unmatched. CDR1 and CDR2 (germline): MNHEY, SMNVEV (reference sequence).

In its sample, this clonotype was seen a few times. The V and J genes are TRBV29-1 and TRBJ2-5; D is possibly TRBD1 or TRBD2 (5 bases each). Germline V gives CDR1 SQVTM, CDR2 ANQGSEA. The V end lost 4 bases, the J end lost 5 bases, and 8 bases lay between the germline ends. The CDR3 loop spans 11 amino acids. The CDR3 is CSVGGLETQYF. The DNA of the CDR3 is TGCAGCGTTGGGGGGTTGGAGACCCAGTACTTC.

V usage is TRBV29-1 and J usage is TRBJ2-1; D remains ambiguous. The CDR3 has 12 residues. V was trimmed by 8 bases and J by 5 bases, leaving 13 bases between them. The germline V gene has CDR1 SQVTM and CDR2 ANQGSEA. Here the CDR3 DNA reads TGCAGCTCAGAGGACGAAGACAATGAGCAGTTCTTC. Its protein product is CSSEDEDNEQFF.

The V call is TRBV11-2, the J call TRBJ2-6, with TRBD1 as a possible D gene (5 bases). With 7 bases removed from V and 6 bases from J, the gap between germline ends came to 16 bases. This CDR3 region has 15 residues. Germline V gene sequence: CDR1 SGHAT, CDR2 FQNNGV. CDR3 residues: CASNAWVGVANVLTF. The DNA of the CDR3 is TGTGCCAGCAACGCTTGGGTAGGGGTGGCCAACGTCCTGACTTTC.

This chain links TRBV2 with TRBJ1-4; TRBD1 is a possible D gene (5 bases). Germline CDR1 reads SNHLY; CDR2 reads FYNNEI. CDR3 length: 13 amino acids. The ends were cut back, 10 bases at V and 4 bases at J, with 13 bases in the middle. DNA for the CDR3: TGTGCCATCGGACGGGACGGTAATGAAAAACTGTTTTTT. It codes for CAIGRDGNEKLFF.

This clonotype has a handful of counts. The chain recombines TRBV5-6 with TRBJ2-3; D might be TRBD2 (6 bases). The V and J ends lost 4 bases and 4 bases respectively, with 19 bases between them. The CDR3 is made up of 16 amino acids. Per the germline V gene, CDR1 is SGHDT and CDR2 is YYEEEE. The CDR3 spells CASSPPGLQIADTQYF. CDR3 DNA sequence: TGTGCCAGCAGCCCTCCGGGACTCCAGATAGCAGATACGCAGTATTTT.

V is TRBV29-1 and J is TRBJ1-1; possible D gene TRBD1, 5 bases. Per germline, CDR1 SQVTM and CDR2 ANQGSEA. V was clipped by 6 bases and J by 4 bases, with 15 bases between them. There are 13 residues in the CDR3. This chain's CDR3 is CSVMSGAPTEAFF. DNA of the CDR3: TGCAGCGTCATGAGTGGGGCACCCACTGAAGCTTTCTTT.